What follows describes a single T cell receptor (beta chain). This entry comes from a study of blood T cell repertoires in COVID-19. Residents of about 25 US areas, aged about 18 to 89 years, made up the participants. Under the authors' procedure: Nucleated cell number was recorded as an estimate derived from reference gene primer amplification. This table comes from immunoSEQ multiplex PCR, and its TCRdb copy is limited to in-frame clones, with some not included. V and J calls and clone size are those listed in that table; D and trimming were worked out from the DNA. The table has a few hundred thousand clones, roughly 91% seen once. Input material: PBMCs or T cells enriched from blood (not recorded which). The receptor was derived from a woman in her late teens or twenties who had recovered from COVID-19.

The CDR3 region has the DNA TGTGCCAGCAGCTACCCCCCCAGGGGGCTTAGTTATGGCTACACCTTC. This translates into CASSYPPRGLSYGYTF. This sequence joins TRBV5-5 and TRBJ1-2; TRBD1 matches 8 bases. The germline V gene has CDR1 SGHKS and CDR2 YYEKEE (reference sequence). The V segment lost 3 bases and the J segment 5 bases; nucleotides outside the gene matches: 12. The CDR3 is made up of 16 amino acids.